The 9 T cell receptor beta chains in this list originate from one sample, sequenced in a study of blood T cells in healthy people across ages. Then a second PCR, running about 6 to 11 cycles, was carried out with a sample-barcoded 5' primer and a J-beta primer mix. TCRdb passed the 5' RACE reads through MiXCR, listing each CDR3 protein once. The profile shows roughly 1.5 million distinct CDR3 sequences, about 42% of them singletons. The sequenced sample was blood. The receptors originated from a woman under 30 in good health.

Turning to this clonotype: A read error may produce the germline difference seen at one junction end. The V and J genes are TRBV12-3 or TRBV12-4 and TRBJ2-1; D is unclear. This CDR3 spans 14 amino acids. CDR3 nucleotides: TGTGCCGGCAGTCCCGGCCTAGTGGGTAATGAGCAGTTCTTC. This gives the protein CAGSPGLVGNEQFF.

This clonotype was picked up a small number of times. The V gene is TRBV7-8, the J gene TRBJ1-1; the D is unclear. The length of the CDR3 is 15 residues. Germline V gene sequence: CDR1 SGHVS, CDR2 FQNEAQ. Trimming took 1 base from V and 2 from J, leaving 11 bases between them. For the CDR3, the DNA is TGTGCCAGCAGCTTAGTTATTTCGAGAAACACTGAAGCTTTCTTT. Residues: CASSLVISRNTEAFF.

The chain is built from TRBV4-1 and TRBJ1-3; 8 bases are shared with TRBD1. Germline CDR1 reads MGHRA; CDR2 reads YSYEKL. With 1 base clipped from V and 8 bases from J, the junction kept 10 bases outside the gene matches. The CDR3 is 16 amino acids. The CDR3 here is CASSQGMATGGYTIYF. The CDR3, as DNA: TGCGCCAGCAGCCAAGGAATGGCCACAGGGGGATACACCATATATTTT.

This clonotype has a handful of counts. The V gene is TRBV28, the J gene TRBJ2-7; 10 positions match TRBD2. J lost 3 bases, V lost 6 bases, and 2 bases had no gene match. The germline gives CDR1 MDHEN, CDR2 SYDVKM. The CDR3 has 13 residues. The CDR3 protein is CASSRLAGYEQYF. The DNA for the CDR3 is TGTGCCAGCAGCAGACTAGCGGGCTACGAGCAGTACTTC. The full variable domain, with the rest looked up from reference TRBV28 and TRBJ2-7, is DVKVTQSSRYLVKRTGEKVFLECVQDMDHENMFWYRQDPGLGLRLIYFSYDVKMKEKGDIPEGYSVSREKKERFSLILESASTNQTSMYLCASSRLAGYEQYFGPGTRLTVT.

J is TRBJ2-2 and V is TRBV11-2; the D gene is possibly TRBD2 (7 bases). The CDR3 covers 14 residues. Between the trimmed V and J ends, which lost 7 bases and 5 bases, there was a span of 14 bases. CDR1 is SGHAT, CDR2 FQNNGV, per germline. CDR3 DNA sequence: TGTGCCAGCACCGACGGGGGGCCGACCGGGGAGCTGTTTTTT. Translation: CASTDGGPTGELFF.

The V and J genes are TRBV4-3 and TRBJ2-4; no reliable D call. Germline values: CDR1 LGHNA, CDR2 YSLEER. V was trimmed by 3 bases and J by 8 bases, leaving 20 bases between them. This CDR3 is 16 amino acids long. CDR3 in DNA: TGCGCCAGCAGCCAGTCCGGGCCCCCAACGACGGACATTCAGTACTTC. Protein sequence: CASSQSGPPTTDIQYF.

This clonotype was seen more than once but under ten times. The chain carries TRBV4-1 and TRBJ2-3, with D possibly being TRBD2 (5 bases). The germline V gene encodes CDR1 MGHRA and CDR2 YSYEKL. This CDR3 has 16 residues. Deletions cut 0 bases from V and 6 bases from J, with 16 bases between. The CDR3 DNA reads as TGCGCCAGCAGCCAAGAATTAGTCGGGGTACCGGATACGCAGTATTTT. Protein product: CASSQELVGVPDTQYF.

This clonotype occurred a few times. The chain uses TRBV5-1 and TRBJ1-2; D ambiguous. The germline V and J ends were trimmed by 3 bases and 7 bases, with 13 bases remaining between them. The CDR3 runs to 13 residues. Germline V CDR1 and CDR2: SGHRS, YFSETQ. The CDR3 reads CASSSSGHGGYTF. CDR3 bases: TGCGCCAGCAGCTCCTCTGGTCATGGTGGCTACACCTTC. The full variable domain, in which reference TRBV5-1 and TRBJ1-2 provide the parts outside the CDR3, is KAGVTQTPRYLIKTRGQQVTLSCSPISGHRSVSWYQQTPGQGLQFLFEYFSETQRNKGNFPGRFSGRQFSNSRSEMNVSTLELGDSALYLCASSSSGHGGYTFGSGTRLTVV.

This clonotype has a handful of counts. The chain combines TRBV7-9 with TRBJ2-3; TRBD2 agrees at 9 bases. Germline V gene lookup returns CDR1 SEHNR and CDR2 FQNEAQ (reference sequence). The CDR3 is made up of 16 amino acids. The V and J ends lost 4 bases and 2 bases, in that order; junction bases with no gene match: 7. CDR3 sequence (DNA): TGTGCCAGCAGCTCCGTTCTAGCGGGGAACACAGATACGCAGTATTTT. Translation: CASSSVLAGNTDTQYF. The whole variable domain, filled in from reference TRBV7-9 and TRBJ2-3, reads DTGVSQNPRHKITKRGQNVTFRCDPISEHNRLYWYRQTLGQGPEFLTYFQNEAQLEKSRLLSDRFSAERPKGSFSTLEIQRTEQGDSAMYLCASSSVLAGNTDTQYFGPGTRLTVL.